These 8 T cell receptor beta chains share one sample of origin, sequenced in a study of regulatory T cells in long-lasting Graves disease. To make TCR beta libraries, researchers used iRepertoire HTBI primers and Arm-PCR of CDR3 regions. In TCRdb, the multiplex PCR reads were re-called with MiXCR into one record per CDR3 protein. The sample carries hundreds of thousands of distinct CDR3 sequences, about 14% recorded once. The sample's time point: newly diagnosed GD, antithyroid drugs for less than 3 months. The TCR library used RNA extracted from PBMCs. Another study also made use of these data, one on T cells in Graves' hyperthyroidism and ophthalmopathy.

The material sequenced was peripheral blood mononuclear cells (PBMCs), taken at new diagnosis, from a patient treated with antithyroid drugs. All receptors come from a man under 40 with Graves disease.

This clonotype was recorded a few times. The V gene is TRBV18, the J gene TRBJ2-1; the D gene is possibly TRBD1 (5 bases). Germline V gene lookup returns CDR1 KGHSH and CDR2 LQKENI. V lost 5 bases and J lost 5, with 13 bases in between. This CDR3 has 14 amino acids. In nucleotides, the CDR3 is TGTGCCAGCTCAGCCCTAACAGGAAACAATGAGCAGTTCTTC. Amino acid sequence: CASSALTGNNEQFF.

On this clonotype: A much larger clone lies one base from this, so it may be a read error. Lacking the conserved final phenylalanine or tryptophan, this CDR3 likely reflects a read error. The chain uses TRBV12-3 or TRBV12-4 and TRBJ2-7; 11 bases map to TRBD2. The CDR3 contains 16 residues. With 1 base clipped from V and 2 bases from J, the junction kept 4 bases outside the gene matches. CDR3 protein: CASSLGSSGRPYEQYL. DNA of the CDR3: TGTGCCAGCAGTTTAGGTTCTAGCGGGAGGCCCTACGAGCAGTACCTC.

The V and J genes are TRBV19 and TRBJ2-3; 9 bases fit TRBD1. This CDR3 contains 15 residues. The V gene end was trimmed by 6 bases and the J gene end by 4 bases; junction bases not matched to a gene: 8. Germline CDR1 and CDR2: LNHDA and SQIVND (reference sequence). The CDR3 loop is CASRKRGQGPDTQYF. CDR3 DNA: TGTGCCAGTAGAAAAAGGGGACAGGGTCCAGATACGCAGTATTTT. Full variable domain (rest looked up from reference TRBV19 and TRBJ2-3): DGGITQSPKYLFRKEGQNVTLSCEQNLNHDAMYWYRQDPGQGLRLIYYSQIVNDFQKGDIAEGYSVSREKKESFPLTVTSAQKNPTAFYLCASRKRGQGPDTQYFGPGTRLTVL.

The chain employs TRBV5-1 and TRBJ2-5; D is ambiguous. In germline, CDR1 is SGHRS, CDR2 YFSETQ. V lost 5 bases to trimming and J lost 1 base, with 12 bases between them. CDR3 length equals 14 residues. The chain's CDR3 is CASRVDGSQETQYF. The CDR3 coding sequence is TGCGCCAGCAGGGTGGACGGATCCCAAGAGACCCAGTACTTC.

The chain recombines TRBV18 with TRBJ1-6; D unclear. Trimming stripped 2 bases from V and 7 bases from J, with 6 bases between. The germline V gene encodes CDR1 KGHSH and CDR2 LQKENI. This CDR3 is 13 amino acids long. As DNA, the CDR3 is TGTGCCAGCTCACCAGATCCGAATTCACCCCTCCACTTT. Translation: CASSPDPNSPLHF.

This clonotype was recorded at least ten times. The chain couples TRBV3-1 to TRBJ1-2, with TRBD1 matching 9 bases. Germline V gene data show CDR1 as LGHDT and CDR2 as YNNKEL (reference sequence). Trimming cost V 6 bases and J 3 bases; bases outside gene matches: 5. The CDR3 contains 14 residues. The CDR3 protein is CASRRTGVDYGYTF. The CDR3 DNA sequence: TGTGCCAGCAGGCGGACAGGGGTGGACTATGGCTACACCTTC. Full variable domain (outside the CDR3, taken from reference TRBV3-1 and TRBJ1-2): DTAVSQTPKYLVTQMGNDKSIKCEQNLGHDTMYWYKQDSKKFLKIMFSYNNKELIINETVPNRFSPKSPDKAHLNLHINSLELGDSAVYFCASRRTGVDYGYTFGSGTRLTVV.

This clonotype was seen many times. The V gene is TRBV27, the J gene TRBJ2-5; TRBD1 aligns across 8 bases. The CDR3 runs to 15 residues. The V gene end was trimmed by 6 bases and the J gene end by 4 bases; junction bases not matched to a gene: 10. Germline loops: CDR1 MNHEY, CDR2 SMNVEV (reference sequence). This CDR3 is CASSPTRTGTETQYF. CDR3 nucleotide sequence: TGTGCCAGCAGCCCGACCCGGACAGGGACAGAGACCCAGTACTTC.

This clonotype has a single count. A much larger clone sits a single nucleotide away, making a read error possible. The V call is TRBV20-1, the J call TRBJ2-7, with D perhaps TRBD2 (6 bases). This CDR3 comprises 16 residues. Germline-derived CDR1 and CDR2 are DFQATT and SNEGSKA (reference sequence). In DNA, the CDR3 is TGCAGTGCTTCCCCTTTTGGCGGGGCCGACTCCTACGAGCGGTACTTC. Its protein product is CSASPFGGADSYERYF.